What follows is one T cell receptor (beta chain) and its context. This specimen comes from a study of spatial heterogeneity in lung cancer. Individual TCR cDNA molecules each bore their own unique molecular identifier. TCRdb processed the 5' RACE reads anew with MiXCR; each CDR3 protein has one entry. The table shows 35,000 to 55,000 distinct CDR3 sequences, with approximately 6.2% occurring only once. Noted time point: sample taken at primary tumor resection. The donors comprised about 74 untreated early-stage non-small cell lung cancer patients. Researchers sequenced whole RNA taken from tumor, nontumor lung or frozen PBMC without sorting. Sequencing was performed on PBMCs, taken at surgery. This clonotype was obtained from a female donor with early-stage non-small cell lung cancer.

Here the CDR3 DNA reads TGTGCCACCAGTGATGCCCGGGACAGGGAACGAGAGACCCAGTACTTC. The encoded protein is CATSDARDRERETQYF. This chain connects TRBV24-1 to TRBJ2-5; TRBD1 matches 9 bases. V lost 3 bases, J lost 4 bases, and 8 bases stayed unmatched. Germline CDR1 reads KGHDR; CDR2 reads SFDVKD. This CDR3 spans 16 amino acids.